One and the same sample provided the 2 T cell receptor beta chains below, sequenced in a study of cytomegalovirus exposure and HLA in healthy donors (dated by TCRdb to 2016 to 2017). Libraries came from the immunoSEQ multiplex PCR assay. The source is immuneACCESS, and TCRdb retained only in-frame sequences with V and J called. Part of the clones is not carried over; for the studies checked, unresolved V genes explain less than half of this, and the remainder is unexplained. The sample contains 110,000 or so clones, roughly 88% of them found a single time. Nearly 5% of the sample is held by the ten biggest clonotypes. The sequenced sample was PBMCs. The receptors were sampled from a man between 18 and 35 years old in good health and CMV-seronegative.

The chain joins TRBV6-1 to TRBJ2-2, with D possibly TRBD2 on 6 matching bases. CDR3 length: 16 residues. The germline V gene has CDR1 MNHNS and CDR2 SASEGT. V lost 4 bases, J lost 7 bases, and 19 bases lay in between. CDR3 nucleotides: TGTGCCAGCAGTGGGAGACTAGAAGCAGGCCACGGGGAGCTGTTTTTT. Amino acids: CASSGRLEAGHGELFF.

The J gene is TRBJ2-5, the V gene TRBV4-1, with D maybe TRBD1 (5 bases). The CDR3 length is 15 residues. V was shortened by 1 base and J by 1 base, with 10 bases between the two germline ends. Per germline, CDR1 MGHRA and CDR2 YSYEKL. The CDR3 coding sequence is TGCGCCAGCAGCCAAGTGGCAGGGCCCCAAGAGACCCAGTACTTC. Its translation: CASSQVAGPQETQYF.